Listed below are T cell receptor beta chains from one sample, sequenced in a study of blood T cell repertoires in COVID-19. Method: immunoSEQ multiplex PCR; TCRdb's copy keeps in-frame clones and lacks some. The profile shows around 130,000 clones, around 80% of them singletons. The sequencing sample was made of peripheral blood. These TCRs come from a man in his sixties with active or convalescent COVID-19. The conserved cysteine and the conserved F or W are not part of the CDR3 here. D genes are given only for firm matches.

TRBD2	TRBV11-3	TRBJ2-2	ASSGTSGIGGELF
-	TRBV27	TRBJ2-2	ASSSQTGELF
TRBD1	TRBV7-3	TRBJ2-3	ASSSTGGDTQY
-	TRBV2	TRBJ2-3	ASSIRDTQY
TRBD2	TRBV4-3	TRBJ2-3	ASSPSGTPSTDTQY
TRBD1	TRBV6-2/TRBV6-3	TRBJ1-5	ASSYSVQGAAQPQH
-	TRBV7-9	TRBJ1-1	ASRRPGTMNTEAF
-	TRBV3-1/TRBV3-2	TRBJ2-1	ASSPTSPNEQF
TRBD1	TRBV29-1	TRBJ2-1	SVEIPADRVREQF
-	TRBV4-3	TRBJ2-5	ASSQDLPGGTEETQY
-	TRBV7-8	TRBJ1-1	ASSFSYGNTEAF
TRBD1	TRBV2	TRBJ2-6	ASTAGGAGANVLT
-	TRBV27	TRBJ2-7	ASSLRPDSQWY
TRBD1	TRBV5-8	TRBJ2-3	ASSLGTGEFDTQY
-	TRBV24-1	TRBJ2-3	ATSDRRATDTQY
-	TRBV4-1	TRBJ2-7	ASSPGSRDGTYEQY
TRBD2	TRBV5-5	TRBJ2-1	ASSSGTTYRGSEQF
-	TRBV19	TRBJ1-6	ASSPRTEGYSPLH
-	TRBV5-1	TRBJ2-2	ASSSATRTGELF
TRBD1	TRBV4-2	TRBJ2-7	ASSLPGQSSYEQY
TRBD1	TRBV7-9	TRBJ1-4	ASSLSGTGEANEKLF
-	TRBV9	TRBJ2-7	ASSPDYSSYEQY
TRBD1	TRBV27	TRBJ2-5	ASSRYRGREETQY
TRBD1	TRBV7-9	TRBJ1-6	ASSFPGQGGPLH
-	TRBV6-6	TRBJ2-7	ASSYSPGTYEQY
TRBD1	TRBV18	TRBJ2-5	ASSPPDRGSETQY
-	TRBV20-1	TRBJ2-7	SASRRDNYEQY
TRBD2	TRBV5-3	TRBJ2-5	ARSLAGDRETQY
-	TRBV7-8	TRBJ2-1	ASSLEWAGLYNEQF